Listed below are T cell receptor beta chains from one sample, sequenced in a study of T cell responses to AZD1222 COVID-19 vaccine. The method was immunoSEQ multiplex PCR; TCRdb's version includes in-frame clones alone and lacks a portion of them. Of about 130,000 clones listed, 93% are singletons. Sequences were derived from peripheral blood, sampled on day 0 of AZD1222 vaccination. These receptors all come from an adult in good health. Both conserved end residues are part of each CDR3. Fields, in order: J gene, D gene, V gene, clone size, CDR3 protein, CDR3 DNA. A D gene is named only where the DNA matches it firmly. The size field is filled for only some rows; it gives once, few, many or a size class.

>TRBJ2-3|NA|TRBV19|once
CASSMYGLRSTDTQYF
TGTGCCAGTAGTATGTACGGTTTGCGGTCCACAGATACGCAGTATTTT
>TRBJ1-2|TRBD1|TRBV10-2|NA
CASSEAGQGGGRGYTF
TGCGCCAGCAGTGAGGCCGGACAGGGAGGAGGTCGTGGCTACACCTTC
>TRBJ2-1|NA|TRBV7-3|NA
CASSLSGGNEQFF
TGTGCCAGCAGCTTAAGTGGAGGCAATGAGCAGTTCTTC
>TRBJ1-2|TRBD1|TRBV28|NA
CASSFGQDYGYTF
TGTGCCAGCAGTTTTGGACAGGACTATGGCTACACCTTC
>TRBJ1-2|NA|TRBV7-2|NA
CASSPSINYGYTF
TGTGCCAGCAGCCCAAGCATTAACTATGGCTACACCTTC
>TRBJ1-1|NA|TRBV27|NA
CASSLSAGMNTEAFF
TGTGCCAGCAGTTTAAGTGCGGGGATGAACACTGAAGCTTTCTTT
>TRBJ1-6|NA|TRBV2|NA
CASSEQADSPLHF
TGTGCCAGCAGTGAACAGGCCGATTCACCCCTCCACTTT
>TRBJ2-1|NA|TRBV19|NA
CASRRSDFYNEQFF
TGTGCCAGTAGAAGGAGTGATTTCTACAATGAGCAGTTCTTC
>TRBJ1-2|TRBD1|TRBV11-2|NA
CASTPEGAFGYGYTF
TGTGCCAGCACCCCCGAGGGGGCCTTCGGCTATGGCTACACCTTC
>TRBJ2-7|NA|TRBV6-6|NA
CASSRGSYYEQYF
TGTGCCAGCAGCCGAGGGTCTTACTACGAGCAGTACTTC
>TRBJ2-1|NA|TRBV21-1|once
CASSPFRSGSSYNEQFF
TGTGCCAGCAGCCCTTTCCGGAGCGGGAGCTCCTACAATGAGCAGTTCTTC
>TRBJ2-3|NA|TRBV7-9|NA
CASSLDADTQYF
TGTGCCAGCAGCTTAGATGCAGATACGCAGTATTTT
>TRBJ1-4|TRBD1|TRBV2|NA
CASRIQGARGKLFF
TGTGCCAGCAGAATACAGGGGGCGCGAGGAAAACTGTTTTTT
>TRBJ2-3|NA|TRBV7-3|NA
CASSLGKTGAVSDTQYF
TGTGCCAGCAGCTTAGGAAAAACGGGAGCCGTCTCAGATACGCAGTATTTT
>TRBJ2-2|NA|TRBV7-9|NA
CASSSRVGVGGELFF
TGTGCCAGCAGCTCCCGTGTGGGCGTCGGCGGGGAGCTGTTTTTT
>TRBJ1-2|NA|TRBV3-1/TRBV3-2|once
CASSLDSGYTF
TGTGCCAGCAGCCTAGATTCCGGCTACACCTTC
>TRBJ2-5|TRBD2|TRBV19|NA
CASSTRLAGYQETQYF
TGTGCCAGTAGTACAAGACTAGCGGGCTACCAAGAGACCCAGTACTTC
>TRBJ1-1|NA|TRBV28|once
CASTRTNPMSTEAFF
TGTGCCAGCACCCGCACCAACCCCATGAGCACTGAAGCTTTCTTT
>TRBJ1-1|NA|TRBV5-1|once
CASSLIPGENTEAFF
TGCGCCAGCAGCCTGATCCCGGGGGAGAACACTGAAGCTTTCTTT
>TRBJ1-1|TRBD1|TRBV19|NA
CASSGQAWMNTEAFF
TGTGCCAGTAGTGGACAGGCCTGGATGAACACTGAAGCTTTCTTT
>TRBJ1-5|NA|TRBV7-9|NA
CASSVTTGWNQPQHF
TGTGCCAGCAGCGTTACGACAGGTTGGAACCAGCCCCAGCATTTT
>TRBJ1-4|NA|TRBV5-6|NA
CASSAWTNLNEKLFF
TGTGCCAGCAGCGCCTGGACAAACCTTAATGAAAAACTGTTTTTT
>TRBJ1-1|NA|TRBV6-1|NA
CASSGWTRRSGTEAFF
TGTGCCAGCAGTGGGTGGACCCGACGGTCTGGCACTGAAGCTTTCTTT
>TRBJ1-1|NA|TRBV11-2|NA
CASSSQMNTEAFF
TGTGCCAGCAGCTCTCAGATGAACACTGAAGCTTTCTTT
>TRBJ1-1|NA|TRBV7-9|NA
CASSFQRGFATEAFF
TGTGCCAGCAGCTTTCAAAGGGGGTTTGCGACTGAAGCTTTCTTT
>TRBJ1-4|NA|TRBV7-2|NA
CASSPRATDEKLFF
TGTGCCAGCAGCCCCAGGGCCACGGATGAAAAACTGTTTTTT
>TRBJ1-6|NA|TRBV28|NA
CASSFQDSFYPLHF
TGTGCCAGCAGTTTTCAGGACAGCTTTTATCCCCTCCACTTT
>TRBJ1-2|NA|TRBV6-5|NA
CASAPGRDLYGYTF
TGTGCCAGCGCGCCTGGCCGAGACCTCTATGGCTACACCTTC